The rows below give T cell receptor beta chains drawn from one sample of a study of identical twins. TCRdb independently ran MiXCR on the 5' RACE reads; one entry per CDR3 protein. Here the sample spans roughly 770,000 distinct CDR3 sequences, around a sixth being singletons. A further study also used this sample, focusing on T cells expressing NK-cell markers.

What was sequenced was PBMCs. The receptors come from a woman between 18 and 30 years old in good health. The CDR3 runs from the conserved cysteine through the conserved F or W. A D gene is named only where the DNA matches it firmly. Clone size, where shown, is once, few, many, or a class for clones that have expanded.

J gene	V gene	D gene	clone size	CDR3 DNA	CDR3 protein
TRBJ2-5	TRBV5-5	.	many	TGTGCCAGCAGCTTGGTACCAGGGGCCAGGGAGACCCAGTACTTC	CASSLVPGARETQYF
TRBJ2-1	TRBV4-3	.	many	TGCGCCAGCAGCCAAGAAATAAGGTGGCTAGCCGGCGATGAGCAGTTCTTC	CASSQEIRWLAGDEQFF
TRBJ1-4	TRBV20-1	TRBD1	.	TGCAGTGCTAGAGATTCTGGCAGGGGGCAGGTCGTGTTTTTT	CSARDSGRGQVVFF
TRBJ2-3	TRBV2	TRBD2	.	TGTGCCAGCGGGGGACTAGCGGGAGGGGACACGCAGTATTTT	CASGGLAGGDTQYF
TRBJ2-7	TRBV12-3/TRBV12-4	.	.	TGTGCCAGCAGTTTGGGGGGAAAGGGCGAGCAGTACTTC	CASSLGGKGEQYF
TRBJ2-5	TRBV29-1	TRBD2	few	TGCAGCGTTGTTTCGGCTAGCGGGAGCGGGGAGACCCAGTACTTC	CSVVSASGSGETQYF
TRBJ1-1	TRBV10-3	.	.	TGTGCCATCAATAAAGAGGAGAACACTGAAGCTTTCTTT	CAINKEENTEAFF
TRBJ1-1	TRBV5-6	.	many	TGTGCCAGCAGCTTGGGAGGGGAGAACACTGAAGCTTTCTTT	CASSLGGENTEAFF
TRBJ2-2	TRBV20-1	.	few	TGCAGTGCTAGACGAGACACCGGGGAGCTGTTTTTT	CSARRDTGELFF
TRBJ2-3	TRBV20-1	TRBD2	.	TGCAGTGCTAGAGATCCGACTAGCAGCACAGATACGCAGTATTTT	CSARDPTSSTDTQYF
TRBJ2-1	TRBV6-1	TRBD2	.	TGTGCCAGCAGTCGGACTAGCGGGAGTATGGATGAGCAGTTCTTC	CASSRTSGSMDEQFF
TRBJ2-7	TRBV20-1	TRBD1	.	TGCAGTGCTAGCCTCGTCCTAGCAGGGGGCCGGGAGCAGTACTTC	CSASLVLAGGREQYF
TRBJ2-7	TRBV12-3/TRBV12-4	TRBD2	few	TGTGCCAGCAGTTTAACTAGCGAGTACGAGCAGTACTTC	CASSLTSEYEQYF
TRBJ2-7	TRBV12-3/TRBV12-4	.	.	TGTGCCAGCAGTGAGGCAGGGCTTGTCTACGAGCAGTACTTC	CASSEAGLVYEQYF
TRBJ1-5	TRBV6-6	TRBD1	few	TGTGCCAGCGAAGGACAGGGACAGCCCCAGCATTTT	CASEGQGQPQHF
TRBJ2-1	TRBV7-2	.	few	TGTGCCAGCAGCGCCGGGACCGCCTGGAATGAGCAGTTCTTC	CASSAGTAWNEQFF
TRBJ2-7	TRBV7-8	.	.	TGTGCCAGCAGCTTAAATCTTTTCGAGCAGTACTTC	CASSLNLFEQYF
TRBJ2-5	TRBV12-3/TRBV12-4	TRBD1	.	TGTGCCAGCAGGAGCGACAGGGGGCCCGAGACCCAGTACTTC	CASRSDRGPETQYF
TRBJ2-4	TRBV15	.	many	TGTGCCACCAGCAGAGAGTCAGGGAGTGGCATTCAGTACTTC	CATSRESGSGIQYF
TRBJ2-2	TRBV10-2	.	.	TGCGCCAGCCAGGATGTCGGGGAGCTGTTTTTT	CASQDVGELFF
TRBJ2-1	TRBV20-1	.	few	TGCAGTGCTAGGGAGGGCCGTAGCTCCTACAATGAGCAGTTCTTC	CSAREGRSSYNEQFF
TRBJ1-1	TRBV7-2	TRBD1	few	TGTGCCAGCAGCACCAACAGGGGGTATAAAACTGAAGCTTTCTTT	CASSTNRGYKTEAFF
TRBJ2-1	TRBV3-1	TRBD2	.	TGTGCCAGCAGCCAAGGGGCCGCGGGAGTTTGGAATGAGCAGTTCTTC	CASSQGAAGVWNEQFF
TRBJ1-6	TRBV7-6	TRBD1	.	TGTGCCAGCGGTGCAGGGGGCAATTCACCCCTCCACTTT	CASGAGGNSPLHF
TRBJ2-1	TRBV7-9	.	.	TGTGCCAGCAGCATGATAACCCTCCCCCCCTACAATGAGCAGTTCTTC	CASSMITLPPYNEQFF
TRBJ2-1	TRBV20-1	.	few	TGCAGTGCTAGGGCGGTAAATGAGCAGTTCTTC	CSARAVNEQFF
TRBJ1-1	TRBV11-3	TRBD1	.	TGTGCCAGCAGCTCGTCCTCCGGGACAGTGACTGAAGCTTTCTTT	CASSSSSGTVTEAFF
TRBJ2-5	TRBV20-1	TRBD2	.	TGCAGTGCCGGGACTAGCGGGGGTCGGCAAGAGACCCAGTACTTC	CSAGTSGGRQETQYF
TRBJ1-1	TRBV12-3/TRBV12-4	.	.	TGTGCCAGCAGTTTAGCGCTAAGTTACGAGGCTTTCTTT	CASSLALSYEAFF
TRBJ2-1	TRBV5-1	.	.	TGCGCCGGCAGCCGAGGGAGCGTAAACTTGGGTGAGCAGTTCTTC	CAGSRGSVNLGEQFF
TRBJ1-5	TRBV11-2	.	.	TGTGCCAGCAGCTTGGGTGCCCAGTTCATTAGTCCCCAGCATTTT	CASSLGAQFISPQHF
TRBJ2-5	TRBV7-8	.	.	TGTGCCAGCAGCCCCTCCCAGGGGGGGACTCAAGAGACCCAGTACTTC	CASSPSQGGTQETQYF